This T cell receptor beta chain was captured in a study of CD4 T cells in relation to SARS-CoV-2 and coronaviruses. Before the COVID-19 pandemic, during about 2010-2018, CD4+ T cells were taken from unexposed donors. CD4+ T cells were isolated from the cells after 10 days of culture. On days 3 and 7, cultures got half fresh IL-2 medium. Only in-frame clones appear in the TCRdb table, and some are missing; sequencing was by immunoSEQ multiplex PCR. The sample yields roughly 21,000 clones, about 76% seen once. Study findings and constraints: About 64% of donors had memory CD4+ clonotypes crossrecognizing SARS-CoV-2 and common cold coronavirus spike.

About this clone itself: The antigen remains undetermined.

What was sequenced was CD4+ T cells from PBMCs, cultured in vitro. The receptor's source is a human donor in good health.

This CDR3 is CASSLIGADIVYEQFF. In nucleotides, the CDR3 is TGTGCCAGCAGCTTAATAGGTGCGGACATCGTCTATGAGCAGTTCTTC. The gene calls are TRBV5-6 and TRBJ2-1; possible D gene TRBD1, 5 bases. CDR1 is SGHDT and CDR2 is YYEEEE in the germline V gene. Trimming removed 2 bases at V and 8 bases at J, with 20 bases between. The CDR3 runs 16 residues.